The T cell receptor (beta chain) under discussion was sequenced for a study of identical twins. A universal primer site came from template switching; cDNA carried unique molecular identifiers. TCRdb ran MiXCR on the 5' RACE reads and lists one entry per CDR3 protein. This table has some 260,000 distinct CDR3 sequences, around 15% appearing once. Sequences were obtained from memory (CD45RO+) T cells sorted from blood. The TCR comes from a woman between 18 and 30 years old in good health.

CDR3 in DNA: TGTGCCAGCAGTTACGGTGGGGGGTCGCGGGAGCAGTACTTC. Translating it yields CASSYGGGSREQYF. The chain has TRBV6-5 and TRBJ2-7; D is perhaps TRBD2 (6 bases). Trimming took 2 bases from V and 7 from J, leaving 15 bases between them. The CDR3 is 14 amino acids. The V gene's germline CDR1 is MNHEY and CDR2 SVGAGI.